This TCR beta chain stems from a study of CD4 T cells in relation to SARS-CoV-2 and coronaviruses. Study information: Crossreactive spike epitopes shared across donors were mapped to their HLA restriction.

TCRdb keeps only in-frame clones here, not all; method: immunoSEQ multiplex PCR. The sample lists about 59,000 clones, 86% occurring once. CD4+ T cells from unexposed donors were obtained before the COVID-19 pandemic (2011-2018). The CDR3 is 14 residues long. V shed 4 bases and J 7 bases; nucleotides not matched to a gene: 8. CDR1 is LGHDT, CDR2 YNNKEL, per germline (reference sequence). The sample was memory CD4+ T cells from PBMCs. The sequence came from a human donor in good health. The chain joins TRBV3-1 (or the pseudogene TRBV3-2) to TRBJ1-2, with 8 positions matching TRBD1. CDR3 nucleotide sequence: TGTGCCAGCAGCCCATCTCAGGGGGCAGGTGGCTACACCTTC. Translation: CASSPSQGAGGYTF.